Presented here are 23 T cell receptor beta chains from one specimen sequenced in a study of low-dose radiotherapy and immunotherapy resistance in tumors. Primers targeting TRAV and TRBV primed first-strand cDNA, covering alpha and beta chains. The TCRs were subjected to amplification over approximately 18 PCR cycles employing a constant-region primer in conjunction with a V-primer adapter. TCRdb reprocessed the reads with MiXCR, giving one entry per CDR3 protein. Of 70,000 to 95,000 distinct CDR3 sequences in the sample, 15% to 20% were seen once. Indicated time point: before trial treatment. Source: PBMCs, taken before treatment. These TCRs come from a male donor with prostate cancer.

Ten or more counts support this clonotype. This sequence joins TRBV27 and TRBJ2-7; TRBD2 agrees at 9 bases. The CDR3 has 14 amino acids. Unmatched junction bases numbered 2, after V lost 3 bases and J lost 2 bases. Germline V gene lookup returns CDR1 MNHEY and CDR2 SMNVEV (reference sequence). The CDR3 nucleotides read TGTGCCAGCAGTTTCGTAGCGGGGGCCTACGAGCAGTACTTC. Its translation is CASSFVAGAYEQYF.

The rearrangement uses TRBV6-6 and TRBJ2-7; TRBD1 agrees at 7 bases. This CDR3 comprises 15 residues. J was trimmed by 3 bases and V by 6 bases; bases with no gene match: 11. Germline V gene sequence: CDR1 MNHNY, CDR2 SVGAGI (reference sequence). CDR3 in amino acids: CASRDIGTAIYEQYF. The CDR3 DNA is TGTGCCAGCAGGGACATCGGGACAGCAATCTACGAGCAGTACTTC.

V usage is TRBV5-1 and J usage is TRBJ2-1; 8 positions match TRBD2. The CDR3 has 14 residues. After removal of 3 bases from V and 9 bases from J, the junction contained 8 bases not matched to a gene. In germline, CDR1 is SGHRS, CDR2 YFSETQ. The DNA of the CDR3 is TGCGCCAGCAGCTCCGGGACTAGTATGAGTGAGCAGTTCTTC. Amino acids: CASSSGTSMSEQFF.

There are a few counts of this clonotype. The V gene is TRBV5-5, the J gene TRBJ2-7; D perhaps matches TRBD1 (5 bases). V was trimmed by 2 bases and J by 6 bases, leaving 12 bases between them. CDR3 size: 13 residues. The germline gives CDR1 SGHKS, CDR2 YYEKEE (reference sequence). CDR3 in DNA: TGTGCCAGCAGCTTCAGTTCAAGGGGCGAGCAGTACTTC. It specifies CASSFSSRGEQYF. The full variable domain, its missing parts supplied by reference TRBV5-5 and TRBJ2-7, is DAGVTQSPTHLIKTRGQQVTLRCSPISGHKSVSWYQQVLGQGPQFIFQYYEKEERGRGNFPDRFSARQFPNYSSELNVNALLLGDSALYLCASSFSSRGEQYFGPGTRLTVT.

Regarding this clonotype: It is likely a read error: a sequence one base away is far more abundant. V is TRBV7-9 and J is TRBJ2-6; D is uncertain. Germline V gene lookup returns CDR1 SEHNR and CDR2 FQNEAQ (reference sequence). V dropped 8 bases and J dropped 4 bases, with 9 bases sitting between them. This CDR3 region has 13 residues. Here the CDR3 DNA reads TGTGCCAGCGGCCCGGGCGGGGCCAACGTCCTGACTTTC. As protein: CASGPGGANVLTF.

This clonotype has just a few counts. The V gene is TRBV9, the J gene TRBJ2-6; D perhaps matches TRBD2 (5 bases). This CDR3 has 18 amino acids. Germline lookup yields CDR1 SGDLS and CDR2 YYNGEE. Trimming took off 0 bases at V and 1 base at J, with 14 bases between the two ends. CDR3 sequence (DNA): TGTGCCAGCAGCGTAGACCCGACGGGAAGTTCTGGGGCCAACGTCCTGACTTTC. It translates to CASSVDPTGSSGANVLTF.

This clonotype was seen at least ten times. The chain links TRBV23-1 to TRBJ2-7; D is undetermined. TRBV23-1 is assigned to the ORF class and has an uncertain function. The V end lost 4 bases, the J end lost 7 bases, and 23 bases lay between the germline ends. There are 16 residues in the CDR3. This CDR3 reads CASSRSAPGLGVEQYF. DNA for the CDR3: TGCGCCAGCAGTCGTTCGGCTCCCGGGTTGGGTGTTGAGCAGTACTTC.

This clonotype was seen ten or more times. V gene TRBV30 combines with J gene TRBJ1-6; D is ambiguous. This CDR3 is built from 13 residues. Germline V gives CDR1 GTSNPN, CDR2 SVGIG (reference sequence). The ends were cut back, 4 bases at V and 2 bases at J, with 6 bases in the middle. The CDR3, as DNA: TGTGCCTGGACTGACACCTATAATTCACCCCTCCACTTT. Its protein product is CAWTDTYNSPLHF.

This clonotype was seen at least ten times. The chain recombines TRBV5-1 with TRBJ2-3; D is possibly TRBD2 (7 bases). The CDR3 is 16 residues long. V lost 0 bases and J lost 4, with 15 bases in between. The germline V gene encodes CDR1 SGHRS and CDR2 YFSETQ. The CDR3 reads CASSLGDGGGADTQYF. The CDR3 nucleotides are TGCGCCAGCAGCTTGGGGGACGGCGGGGGCGCAGATACGCAGTATTTT.

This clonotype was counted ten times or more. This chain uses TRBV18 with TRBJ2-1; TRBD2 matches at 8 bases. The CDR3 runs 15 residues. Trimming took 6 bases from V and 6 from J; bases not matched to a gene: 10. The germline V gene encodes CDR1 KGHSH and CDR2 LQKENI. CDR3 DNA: TGTGCCAGCTCTCCCGTGACCGGGGGGGGCAATGAGCAGTTCTTC. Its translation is CASSPVTGGGNEQFF.

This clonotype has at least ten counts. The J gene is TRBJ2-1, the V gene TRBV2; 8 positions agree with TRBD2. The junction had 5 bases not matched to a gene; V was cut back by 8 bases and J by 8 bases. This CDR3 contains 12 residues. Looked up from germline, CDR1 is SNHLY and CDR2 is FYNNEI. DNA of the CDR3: TGTGCCAGCTCTAAAGCGGGGGATGAGCAGTTCTTC. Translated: CASSKAGDEQFF. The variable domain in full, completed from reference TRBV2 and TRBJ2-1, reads EPEVTQTPSHQVTQMGQEVILRCVPISNHLYFYWYRQILGQKVEFLVSFYNNEISEKSEIFDDQFSVERPDGSNFTLKIRSTKLEDSAMYFCASSKAGDEQFFGPGTRLTVL.

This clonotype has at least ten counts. CDR3 bases: TGTGCCAGCAGTTCGGGACAGGGAACCTATGGCTACACCTTC. It encodes CASSSGQGTYGYTF. The chain carries TRBV28 and TRBJ1-2; 9 nucleotides align to TRBD1. With V trimmed by 4 bases and J by 4 bases, 4 bases remained unmatched. Germline values: CDR1 MDHEN, CDR2 SYDVKM. This CDR3 region has 14 residues.

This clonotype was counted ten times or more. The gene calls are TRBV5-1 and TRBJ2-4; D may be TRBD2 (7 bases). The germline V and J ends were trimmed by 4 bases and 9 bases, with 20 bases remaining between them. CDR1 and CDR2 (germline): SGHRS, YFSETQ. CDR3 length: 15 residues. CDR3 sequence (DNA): TGCGCCAGCAGCGACGGGAGGAGGGCAGGGGCCATTCAGTACTTC. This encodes CASSDGRRAGAIQYF.

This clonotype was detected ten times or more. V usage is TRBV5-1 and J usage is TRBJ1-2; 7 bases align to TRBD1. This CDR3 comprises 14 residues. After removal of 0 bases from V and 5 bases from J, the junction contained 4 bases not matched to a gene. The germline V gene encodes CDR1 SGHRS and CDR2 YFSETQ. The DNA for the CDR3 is TGCGCCAGCAGCTTGGGGGACAGCGGTTATGGCTACACCTTC. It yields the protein CASSLGDSGYGYTF.

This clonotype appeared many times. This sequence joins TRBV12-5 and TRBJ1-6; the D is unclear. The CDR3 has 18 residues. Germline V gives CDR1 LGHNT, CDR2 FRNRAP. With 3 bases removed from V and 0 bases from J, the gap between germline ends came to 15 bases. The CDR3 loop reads CASGFEPGVSSYNSPLHF. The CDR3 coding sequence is TGTGCTAGTGGTTTCGAGCCAGGCGTAAGCTCCTATAATTCACCCCTCCACTTT.

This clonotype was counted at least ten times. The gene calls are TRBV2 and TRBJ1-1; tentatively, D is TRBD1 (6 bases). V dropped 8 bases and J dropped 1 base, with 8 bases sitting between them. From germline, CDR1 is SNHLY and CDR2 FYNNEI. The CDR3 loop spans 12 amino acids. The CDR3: CASGQSNTEAFF. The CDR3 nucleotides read TGTGCCAGCGGACAGTCGAACACTGAAGCTTTCTTT.

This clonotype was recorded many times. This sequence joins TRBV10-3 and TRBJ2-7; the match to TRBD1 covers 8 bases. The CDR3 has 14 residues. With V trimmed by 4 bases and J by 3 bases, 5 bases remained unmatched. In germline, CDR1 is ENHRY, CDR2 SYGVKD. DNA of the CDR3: TGTGCCATCAGTGCCGGACAGGGACTCTACGAGCAGTACTTC. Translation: CAISAGQGLYEQYF.

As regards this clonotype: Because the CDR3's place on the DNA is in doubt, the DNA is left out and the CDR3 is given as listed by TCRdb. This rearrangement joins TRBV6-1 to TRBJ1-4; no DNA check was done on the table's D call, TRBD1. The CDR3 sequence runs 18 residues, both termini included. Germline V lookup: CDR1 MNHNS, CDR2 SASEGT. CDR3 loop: CASSPGGQGFNNEKLFFF.

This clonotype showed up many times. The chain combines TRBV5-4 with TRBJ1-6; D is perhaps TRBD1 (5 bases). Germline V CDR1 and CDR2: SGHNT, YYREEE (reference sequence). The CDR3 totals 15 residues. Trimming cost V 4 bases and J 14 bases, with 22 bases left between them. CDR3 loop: CASSAGVSQAVALHF. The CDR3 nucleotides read TGTGCCAGCAGCGCTGGTGTCTCACAGGCGGTGGCCCTCCACTTT.

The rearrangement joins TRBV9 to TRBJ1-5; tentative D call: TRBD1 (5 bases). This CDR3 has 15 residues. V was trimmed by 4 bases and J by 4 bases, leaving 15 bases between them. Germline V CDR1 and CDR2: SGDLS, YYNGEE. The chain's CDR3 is CASSIQGRRNQPQHF. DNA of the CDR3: TGTGCCAGCAGCATCCAGGGACGTCGGAATCAGCCCCAGCATTTT.

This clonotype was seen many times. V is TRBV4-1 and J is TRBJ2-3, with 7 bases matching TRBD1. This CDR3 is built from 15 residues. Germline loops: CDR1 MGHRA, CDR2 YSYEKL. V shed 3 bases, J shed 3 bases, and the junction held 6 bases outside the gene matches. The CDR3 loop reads CASSQRGRRTDTQYF. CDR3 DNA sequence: TGCGCCAGCAGCCAGAGGGGGCGCCGGACAGATACGCAGTATTTT.

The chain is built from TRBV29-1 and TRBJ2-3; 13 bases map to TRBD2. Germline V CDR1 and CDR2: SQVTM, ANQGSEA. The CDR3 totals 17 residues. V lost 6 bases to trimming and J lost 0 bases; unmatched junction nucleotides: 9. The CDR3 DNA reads TGCAGCGTGGCTGGACTAGCGGGGGCCTATAGCACAGATACGCAGTATTTT. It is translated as CSVAGLAGAYSTDTQYF.

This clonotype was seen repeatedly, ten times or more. CDR3 nucleotides: TGTGCCAGCAGCCTTGATCGGGCCCGAAACTCTGGAAACACCATATATTTT. This encodes CASSLDRARNSGNTIYF. V usage is TRBV6-6 and J usage is TRBJ1-3; D gene uncertain. V lost 6 bases to trimming and J lost 0 bases, with 18 bases between them. CDR1 MNHNY and CDR2 SVGAGI come from the germline V gene (reference sequence). There are 17 residues in the CDR3.